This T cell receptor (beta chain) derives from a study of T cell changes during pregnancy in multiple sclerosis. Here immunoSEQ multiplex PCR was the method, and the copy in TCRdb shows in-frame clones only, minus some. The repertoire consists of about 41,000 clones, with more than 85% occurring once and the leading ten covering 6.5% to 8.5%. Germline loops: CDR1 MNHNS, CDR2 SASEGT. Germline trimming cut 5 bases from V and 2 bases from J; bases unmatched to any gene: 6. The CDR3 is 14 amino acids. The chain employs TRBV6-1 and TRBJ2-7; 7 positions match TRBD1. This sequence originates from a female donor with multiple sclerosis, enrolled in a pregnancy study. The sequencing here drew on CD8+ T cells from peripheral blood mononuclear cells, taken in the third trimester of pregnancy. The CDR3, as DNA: TGTGCCAGCAGTAGAGGACAGGCGGCCTACGAGCAGTACTTC. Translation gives CASSRGQAAYEQYF.